These 2 T cell receptor beta chains were sequenced from one sample in a study of shared clonotypes between healthy human individuals. The data were produced by immunoSEQ multiplex PCR, yet TCRdb's version contains in-frame clones alone and is incomplete. The sample includes about 1 million clones, 65% to 75% of them seen just once. Material for sequencing was memory CD4+ T cells sorted from blood. The subset here: CD45RA-negative fraction. The receptors originated from a man between 18 and 35 years old in good health.

The chain links TRBV7-6 to TRBJ2-7; the D is unclear. CDR1 and CDR2 (germline): SGHVS, FNYEAQ. Trimming pared 5 bases from V and 4 bases from J, leaving 18 bases between. The CDR3 length is 15 residues. The CDR3 sequence: CASSNPARTSYEQYF. Written as DNA, the CDR3 is TGTGCCAGCAGCAATCCCGCCCGGACCTCATACGAGCAGTACTTC.

The genes are TRBV6-1 and TRBJ2-7; D ambiguous. CDR1 MNHNS and CDR2 SASEGT come from the germline V gene. The length of the CDR3 is 13 residues. Trimming removed 6 bases at V and 4 bases at J, with 13 bases between. In DNA form, the CDR3 reads TGTGCCAGCAGATGGGTGTTTGGGTACGAGCAGTACTTC. Its protein product is CASRWVFGYEQYF.